This TCR beta chain is from a study of CD8+CD57+ T cells in acquired aplastic anemia. As for the study in general: Quantities of DNA derived from sorted CD4+ and CD8+ cells averaged roughly 3 ug.

Study-wide findings and caveats: CD8+ Simpson's diversity did not differ significantly between patients and controls. Patients shared 25 to 35 CD8+ CDR3 sequences with controls.

This clonotype was counted only a few times. The antigen is not known. Trimming took 1 base from V and 4 from J; bases not matched to a gene: 4. CDR1 SQVTM and CDR2 ANQGSEA come from the germline V gene. CDR3 length equals 14 residues. Profiling of TCR beta VDJ combinations and CDR3 sequences used genomic DNA as template. MiXCR, applied by TCRdb to the reads, yields one record per CDR3 protein. The sample has 50,000 to 70,000 distinct CDR3 sequences; 50% to 70% are singletons. The gene calls are TRBV29-1 and TRBJ2-3, with TRBD1 identical over 8 bases. The TCR was taken from a human donor in good health, serving as a control. Sequenced input: sorted CD4+, CD8+, or CD8+CD57+ T cells (not recorded which) from PBMCs. CDR3 protein: CSVEGQGAPDTQYF. The CDR3, as DNA: TGCAGCGTTGAAGGGCAGGGGGCTCCAGATACGCAGTATTTT.